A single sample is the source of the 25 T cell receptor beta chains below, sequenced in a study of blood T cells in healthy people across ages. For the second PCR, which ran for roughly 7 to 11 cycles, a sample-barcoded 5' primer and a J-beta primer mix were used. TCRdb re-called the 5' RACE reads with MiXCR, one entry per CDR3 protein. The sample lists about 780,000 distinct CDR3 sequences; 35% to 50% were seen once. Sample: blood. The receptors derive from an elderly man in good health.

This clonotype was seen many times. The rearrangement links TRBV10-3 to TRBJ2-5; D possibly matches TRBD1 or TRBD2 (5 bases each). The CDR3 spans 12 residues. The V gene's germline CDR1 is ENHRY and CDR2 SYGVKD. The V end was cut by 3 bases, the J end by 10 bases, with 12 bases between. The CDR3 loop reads CAISEGEGNQYF. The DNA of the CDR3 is TGTGCCATCAGTGAAGGAGAGGGGAACCAGTACTTC.

CDR3 sequence: CSARAVRRADKNIQYF. DNA of the CDR3: TGCAGTGCTAGAGCGGTTAGGCGAGCGGATAAAAACATTCAGTACTTC. This rearrangement joins TRBV20-1 to TRBJ2-4; TRBD2 is a possible D gene (5 bases). From germline, CDR1 is DFQATT and CDR2 SNEGSKA (reference sequence). This CDR3 contains 16 residues. The ends were cut back, 1 base at V and 4 bases at J, with 17 bases in the middle.

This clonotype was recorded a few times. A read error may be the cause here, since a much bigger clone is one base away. The CDR3 nucleotides read TGCAGTGCCAGAGAGGGGTGGGAGACCCAGTTCTTC. Translation gives CSAREGWETQFF. This rearrangement joins TRBV20-1 to TRBJ2-5; either TRBD1 or TRBD2 may fit D (5 bases each). The last part of the DNA fits TRBJ2-1 better; the J call may be wrong. Germline CDR1 and CDR2: DFQATT and SNEGSKA (reference sequence). CDR3 length: 12 residues.

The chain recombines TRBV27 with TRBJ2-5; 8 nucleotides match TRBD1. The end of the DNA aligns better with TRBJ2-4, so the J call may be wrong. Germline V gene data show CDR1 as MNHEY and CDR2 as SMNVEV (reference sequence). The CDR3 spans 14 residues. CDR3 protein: CASSLRAQGGIQYF. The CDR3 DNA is TGTGCCAGCAGTTTACGAGCACAGGGGGGCATTCAGTACTTC.

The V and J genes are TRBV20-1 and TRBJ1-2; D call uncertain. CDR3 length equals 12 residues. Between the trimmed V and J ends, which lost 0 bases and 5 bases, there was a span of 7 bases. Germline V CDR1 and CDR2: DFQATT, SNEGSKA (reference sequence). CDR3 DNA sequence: TGCAGTGCTAGAGAAGGTGTTTATGGCTACACCTTC. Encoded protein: CSAREGVYGYTF.

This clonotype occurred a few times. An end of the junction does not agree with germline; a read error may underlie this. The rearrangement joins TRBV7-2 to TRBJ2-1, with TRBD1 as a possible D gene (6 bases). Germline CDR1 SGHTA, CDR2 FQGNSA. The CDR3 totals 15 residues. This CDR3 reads CASSLGQGFSNEQFF. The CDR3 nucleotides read TGTGCCAGCAGTTTAGGTCAGGGGTTTTCGAATGAGCAGTTCTTC.

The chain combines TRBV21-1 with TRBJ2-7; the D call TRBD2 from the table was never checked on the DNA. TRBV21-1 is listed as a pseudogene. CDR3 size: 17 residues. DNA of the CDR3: TGTGCCCGCAGCAAACCGGGGGAGCGGGAGGACTCCTACGAGCAGTACTTC. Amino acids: CARSKPGEREDSYEQYF.

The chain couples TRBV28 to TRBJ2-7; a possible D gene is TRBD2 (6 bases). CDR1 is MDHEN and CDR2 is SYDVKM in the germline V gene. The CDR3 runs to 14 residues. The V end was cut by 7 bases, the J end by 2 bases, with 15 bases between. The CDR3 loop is CASTVFGGTYEQYF. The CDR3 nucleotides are TGTGCCAGCACCGTCTTCGGGGGAACCTACGAGCAGTACTTC.

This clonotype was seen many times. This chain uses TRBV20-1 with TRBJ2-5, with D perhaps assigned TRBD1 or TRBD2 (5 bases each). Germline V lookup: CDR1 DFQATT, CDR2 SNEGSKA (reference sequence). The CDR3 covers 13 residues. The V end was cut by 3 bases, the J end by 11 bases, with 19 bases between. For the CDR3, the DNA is TGCAGTGCTAGCCGGGACGACTACAATGAGCAGTACTTC. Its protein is CSASRDDYNEQYF.

CDR3 region: CASSQAGEGPDVQYF. CDR3 bases: TGTGCCAGCAGCCAAGCGGGGGAGGGTCCCGATGTGCAGTATTTT. The gene calls are TRBV12-3 or TRBV12-4 and TRBJ2-3; 8 bases fit TRBD2. J was trimmed by 11 bases and V by 6 bases; bases with no gene match: 16. The CDR3 spans 15 residues.

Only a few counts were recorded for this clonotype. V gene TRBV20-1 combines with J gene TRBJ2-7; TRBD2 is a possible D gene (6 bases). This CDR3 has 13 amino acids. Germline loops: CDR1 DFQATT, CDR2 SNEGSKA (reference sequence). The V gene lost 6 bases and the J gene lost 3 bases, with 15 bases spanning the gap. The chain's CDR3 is CSALGLTDYEQYF. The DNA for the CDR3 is TGCAGTGCACTCGGACTAACCGACTACGAGCAGTACTTC.

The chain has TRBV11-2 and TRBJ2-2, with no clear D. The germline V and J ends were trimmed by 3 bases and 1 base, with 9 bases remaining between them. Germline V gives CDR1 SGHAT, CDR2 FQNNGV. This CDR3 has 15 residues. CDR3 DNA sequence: TGTGCCAGCAGCTTGGGATTTGGGAACACCGGGGAGCTGTTTTTT. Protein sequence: CASSLGFGNTGELFF.

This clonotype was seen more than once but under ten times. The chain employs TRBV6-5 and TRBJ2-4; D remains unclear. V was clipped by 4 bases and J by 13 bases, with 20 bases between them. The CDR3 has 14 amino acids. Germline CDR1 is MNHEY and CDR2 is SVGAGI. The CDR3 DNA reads TGTGCCAGCAGTTTTAGACAAACCTACAATGAGCAGTACTTC. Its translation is CASSFRQTYNEQYF.

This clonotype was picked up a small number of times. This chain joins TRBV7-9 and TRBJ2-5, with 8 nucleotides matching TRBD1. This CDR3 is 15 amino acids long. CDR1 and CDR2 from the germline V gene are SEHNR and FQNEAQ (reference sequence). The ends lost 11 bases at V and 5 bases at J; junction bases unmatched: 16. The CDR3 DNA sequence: TGTGCCTCCAATAAAGTCGAGACAGGGGTTGAGACCCAGTACTTC. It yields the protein CASNKVETGVETQYF.

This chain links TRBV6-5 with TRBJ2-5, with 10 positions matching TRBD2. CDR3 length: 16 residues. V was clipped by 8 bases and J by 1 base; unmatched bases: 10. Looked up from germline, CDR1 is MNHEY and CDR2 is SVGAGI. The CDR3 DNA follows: TGTGCCAGCGGGATAGCGGGGGGTCACCTCCAAGAGACCCAGTACTTC. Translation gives CASGIAGGHLQETQYF.

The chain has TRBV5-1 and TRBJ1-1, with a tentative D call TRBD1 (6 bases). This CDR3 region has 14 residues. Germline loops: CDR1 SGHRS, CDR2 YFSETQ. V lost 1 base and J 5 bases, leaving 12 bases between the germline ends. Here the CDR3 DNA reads TGCGCCAGCAGCTTGCTCTTAGGGGGTACTGAAGCTTTCTTT. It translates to CASSLLLGGTEAFF.

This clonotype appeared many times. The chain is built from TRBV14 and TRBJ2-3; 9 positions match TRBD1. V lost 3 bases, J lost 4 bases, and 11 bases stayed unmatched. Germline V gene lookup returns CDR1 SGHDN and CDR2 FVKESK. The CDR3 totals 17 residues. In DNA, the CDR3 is TGTGCCAGCAGCCAGGCAACCGGGACAGGGATAGCAGATACGCAGTATTTT. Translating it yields CASSQATGTGIADTQYF. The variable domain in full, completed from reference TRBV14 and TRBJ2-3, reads EAGVTQFPSHSVIEKGQTVTLRCDPISGHDNLYWYRRVMGKEIKFLLHFVKESKQDESGMPNNRFLAERTGGTYSTLKVQPAELEDSGVYFCASSQATGTGIADTQYFGPGTRLTVL.

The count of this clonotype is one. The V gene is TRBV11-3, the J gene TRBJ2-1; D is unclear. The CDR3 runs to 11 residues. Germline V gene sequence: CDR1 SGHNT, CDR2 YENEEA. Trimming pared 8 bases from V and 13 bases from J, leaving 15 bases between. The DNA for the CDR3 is TGTGCCAGCGGATTCCTGGAGACCCAGTTCTTC. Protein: CASGFLETQFF. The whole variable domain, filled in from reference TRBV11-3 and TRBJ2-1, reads EAGVVQSPRYKIIEKKQPVAFWCNPISGHNTLYWYLQNLGQGPELLIRYENEEAVDDSQLPKDRFSAERLKGVDSTLKIQPAELGDSAVYLCASGFLETQFFGPGTRLTVL.

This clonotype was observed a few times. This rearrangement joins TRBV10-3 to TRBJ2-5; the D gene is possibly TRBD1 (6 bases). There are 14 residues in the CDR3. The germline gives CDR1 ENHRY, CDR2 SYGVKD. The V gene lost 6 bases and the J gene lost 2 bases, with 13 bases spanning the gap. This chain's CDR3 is CAISPGTTQETQYF. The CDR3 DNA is TGTGCCATCAGCCCCGGGACAACTCAAGAGACCCAGTACTTC.

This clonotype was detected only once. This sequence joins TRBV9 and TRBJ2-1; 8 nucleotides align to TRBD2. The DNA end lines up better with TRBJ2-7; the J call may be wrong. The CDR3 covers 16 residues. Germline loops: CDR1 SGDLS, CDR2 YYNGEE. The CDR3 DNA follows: TGTGCCAGCAGCATGATAGCGGGGCACTCCTACAATGAGCAGTACTTC. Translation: CASSMIAGHSYNEQYF.

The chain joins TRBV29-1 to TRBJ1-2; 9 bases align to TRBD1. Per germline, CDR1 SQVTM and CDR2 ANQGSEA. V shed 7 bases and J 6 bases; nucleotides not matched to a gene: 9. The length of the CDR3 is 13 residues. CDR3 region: CSAGGGQGHGYTF. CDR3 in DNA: TGCAGCGCCGGTGGGGGACAGGGCCATGGCTACACCTTC.

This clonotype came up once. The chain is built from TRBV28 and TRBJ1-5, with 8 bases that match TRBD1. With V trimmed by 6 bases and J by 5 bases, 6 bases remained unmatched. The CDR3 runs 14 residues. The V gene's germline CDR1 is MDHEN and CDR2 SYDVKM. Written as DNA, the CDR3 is TGTGCCAGCAGATCTGCAGGGGGCCATCAGCCCCAGCATTTT. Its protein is CASRSAGGHQPQHF.

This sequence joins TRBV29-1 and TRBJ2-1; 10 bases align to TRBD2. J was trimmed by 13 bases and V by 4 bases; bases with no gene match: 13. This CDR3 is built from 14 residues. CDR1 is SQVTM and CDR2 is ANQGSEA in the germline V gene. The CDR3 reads CSVVGGLAEETQFF. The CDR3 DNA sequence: TGCAGCGTTGTTGGAGGACTAGCGGAAGAGACCCAGTTCTTC.

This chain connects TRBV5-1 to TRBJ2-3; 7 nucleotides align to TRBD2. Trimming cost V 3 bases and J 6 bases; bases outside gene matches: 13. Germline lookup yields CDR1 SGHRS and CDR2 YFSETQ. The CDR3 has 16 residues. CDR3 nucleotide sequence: TGCGCCAGCAGCTCCGGGGGAGCGGGACGAGCGGATACGCAGTATTTT. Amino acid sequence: CASSSGGAGRADTQYF.

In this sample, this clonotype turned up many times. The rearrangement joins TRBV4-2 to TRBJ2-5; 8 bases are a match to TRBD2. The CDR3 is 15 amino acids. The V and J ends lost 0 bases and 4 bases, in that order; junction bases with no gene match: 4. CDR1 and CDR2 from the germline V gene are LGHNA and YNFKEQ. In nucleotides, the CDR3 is TGTGCCAGCAGCCAAGATATGACTAGCGTAGAGACCCAGTACTTC. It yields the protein CASSQDMTSVETQYF.